The present entry profiles one T cell receptor (beta chain) with its context. Its antigen is still unknown. No much larger clone is present one base from it, and per-base qualities are unavailable. This sample stems from a study of blood T cell repertoires in COVID-19 (dated by TCRdb to 2018 to 2021). Turning to the overall study: Collaborator samples came from the United States, Italy and Spain and covered acute and convalescent phases of COVID-19. Deeply sampled blood TCRbeta repertoires from subjects exposed to, actively infected with, or recovered from COVID-19 were included in the dataset. Samples came from the ongoing ImmuneRACE study (first 160 participants) plus 1,254 subjects from 6 global collaborators. Where available, HLA class I and class II types were taken from metadata supplied by the sample provider and were not determined by assay-based typing. Sample metadata almost always included a de-identified subject ID, COVID-19 status, age in years and sex. A freely available public database, intended as a resource for researchers studying the immune response to SARS-CoV-2, is where the repertoires were released. The prospective study material was composed of cDNA or gDNA derived from T cells, B-cell-depleted T cells, or PBMCs. The research as a whole found: How much clinical and demographic metadata was included differed by source and by participant, and the metadata was provided uncurated.

In the germline V gene, CDR1 corresponds to MNHEY and CDR2 to SVGAGI. V has 0 bases trimmed and J has 2 bases trimmed; junction bases matching no gene number 4. The CDR3, cysteine through phenylalanine, is 15 amino acids long. The sequence is cut down to CDR3 DNA, 45 bases in frame from base 1. The immunoSEQ Assay, a bias-controlled multiplex PCR, was used to amplify TCRbeta CDR3 regions from genomic DNA. As for the original processing: The number of nucleated cells in each sample was estimated by amplification of reference gene primers within the assay. To quantify the absolute abundance of each unique TCRbeta CDR3 rearrangement, sequence reads were collapsed and filtered. For each sample, productive Simpson clonality was calculated by taking the square root of Simpson's diversity index across productive rearrangements. TCRdb carries this immuneACCESS record with in-frame sequences only. Its versions omit some clonotypes, under half of them owing to an unresolved V gene in the studies checked, with the rest unexplained. The V and J calls and the clone size are those of that table, but D and trimming were determined from the DNA. Here the sample has about 280,000 clones; approximately 84% occur a single time. In total, the top ten clones hold about 2.2% of the sample.

Samples from volunteer blood donors who had recovered from COVID-19 were contributed by a second Seattle source. The collaborating institutions used their own protocols to collect whole blood in K2EDTA tubes. Collaborator samples were shipped for TCRbeta analysis as frozen whole blood, isolated PBMCs, or DNA extracted from either sample type. Rearrangement joined TRBV6-5 to TRBJ2-7, with 7 bases matching TRBD1. Material: peripheral blood. This sequence was found in a woman in her 30s who had recovered from COVID-19. The CDR3 corresponds to CASSYSRDRAYEQYF. The nucleotide sequence reads TGTGCCAGCAGTTACTCCAGAGACAGGGCCTACGAGCAGTACTTC.